In its sample, the clone carrying this TCR beta chain was seen a few times. Its target is unknown. CDR3 length equals 22 residues. Trimming cost V 0 bases and J 4 bases, with 34 bases left between them. CDR1 and CDR2 from the germline V gene are MGHRA and YSYEKL. The record originates from a study of breast tumors, draining lymph nodes, adjacent tissues. TCRdb redid the calling of the multiplex PCR reads with MiXCR, one entry per CDR3 protein. Counted here are some 130,000 distinct CDR3 sequences, around 21% occurring once; the ten biggest clones make up roughly 2.4%. The lymph nodes were axillary draining lymph nodes from breast cancer patients. Study conclusions and caveats: Tumors had less TCR diversity than lymph nodes, more than nontumor tissue.

Material: axillary lymph node tissue. This sequence was found in a female donor with breast cancer. Some clones in this sample may be carry-over from other donors' samples. The rearrangement links TRBV4-1 to TRBJ2-7, with D tentatively TRBD2 (5 bases). The CDR3 DNA reads as TGCGCCAGCAGCCAAGATTGGAACAGCGCACGATTTGCGGGCGTGGGGTATTACGAGCAGTACTTC. It is translated as CASSQDWNSARFAGVGYYEQYF.